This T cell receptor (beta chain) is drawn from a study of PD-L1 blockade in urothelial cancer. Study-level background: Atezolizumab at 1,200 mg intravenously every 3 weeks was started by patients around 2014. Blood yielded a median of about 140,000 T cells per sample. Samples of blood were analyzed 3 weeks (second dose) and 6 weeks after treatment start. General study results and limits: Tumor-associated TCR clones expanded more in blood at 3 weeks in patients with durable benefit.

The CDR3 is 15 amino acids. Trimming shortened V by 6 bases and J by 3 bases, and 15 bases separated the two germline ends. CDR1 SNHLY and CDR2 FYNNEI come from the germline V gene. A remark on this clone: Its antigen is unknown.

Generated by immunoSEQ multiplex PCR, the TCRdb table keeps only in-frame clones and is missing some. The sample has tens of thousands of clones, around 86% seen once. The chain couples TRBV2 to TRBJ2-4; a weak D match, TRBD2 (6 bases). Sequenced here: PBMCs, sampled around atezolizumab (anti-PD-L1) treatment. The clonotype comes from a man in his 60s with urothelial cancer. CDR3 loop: CASRSRGTDKNIQYF. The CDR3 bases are TGTGCCAGCAGAAGCCGGGGGACGGACAAAAACATTCAGTACTTC. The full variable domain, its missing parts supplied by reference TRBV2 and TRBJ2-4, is EPEVTQTPSHQVTQMGQEVILRCVPISNHLYFYWYRQILGQKVEFLVSFYNNEISEKSEIFDDQFSVERPDGSNFTLKIRSTKLEDSAMYFCASRSRGTDKNIQYFGAGTRLSVL.